Included here is one TCR beta chain sequence, with context. Its antigen is unidentified. Within Nashville, Tennessee resided all donors, each a Caucasian adult. A CD45RA+ naive subset and a CD45RA-negative memory subset were split from CD4+ cells. This sample was taken from a study of shared clonotypes between healthy human individuals. Study-wide findings and caveats: Naive subsets generally exceeded memory subsets in estimated richness. Shared across a few donors were around 5% of the naive CD4 clonotypes.

Clones were read by immunoSEQ multiplex PCR, and TCRdb kept only the in-frame ones, dropping some. The sample carries under 2,500,000 clones, approximately 94% recorded once. This CDR3 contains 15 residues. Deletions cut 2 bases from V and 2 bases from J, with 10 bases between. CDR1 MNHEY and CDR2 SMNVEV come from the germline V gene (reference sequence). The J gene is TRBJ2-4, the V gene TRBV27, with D possibly matching TRBD1 (5 bases). The receptor was derived from a man between 18 and 29 years old in good health. Material for sequencing was naive CD4+ T cells sorted from blood. Stated subset: CD45RA+ positively selected. The CDR3, as DNA: TGTGCCAGCAGTTTAGAAAGGGGTCCCAAAAACATTCAGTACTTC. Amino acids: CASSLERGPKNIQYF.